This section outlines one T cell receptor (beta chain) sequence together with its context. Patients sequenced had flow cytometry evidence of CD8+CD57+ cell expansion. This CDR3 has 15 residues. V dropped 4 bases and J dropped 3; count of bases not matched to a gene: 9. The germline V gene encodes CDR1 SGHDT and CDR2 YYEEEE. Profiling of TCR beta VDJ combinations and CDR3 sequences used genomic DNA as template. From the reads, TCRdb called clonotypes with MiXCR, one entry per CDR3 protein. The table has about 470,000 distinct CDR3 sequences, around 32% seen once. The record originates from a study of CD8+CD57+ T cells in acquired aplastic anemia. Study-wide context: Sorting CD4+ and CD8+ cells gave DNA averaging approximately 3 ug.

The origin of this receptor is a human donor with aplastic anemia. Material for sequencing was sorted CD4+, CD8+, or CD8+CD57+ T cells (not recorded which) from PBMCs. The rearrangement uses TRBV5-6 and TRBJ1-1; 7 positions match TRBD1. CDR3 loop: CASSRDRVGDTEAFF. The CDR3 DNA reads TGTGCCAGCAGCCGCGACAGGGTCGGAGACACTGAAGCTTTCTTT.